This T cell receptor beta chain was retrieved from a study of T cell responses to AZD1222 COVID-19 vaccine. This CDR3 spans 15 amino acids. The germline V gene has CDR1 LNHDA and CDR2 SQIVND (reference sequence). With 2 bases clipped from V and 8 bases from J, the junction kept 8 bases outside the gene matches. Clones were read by immunoSEQ multiplex PCR, and TCRdb kept only the in-frame ones, dropping some. The sample carries about 130,000 clones, roughly 92% recorded once. The sequences come from peripheral blood, collected on day 0 of AZD1222 vaccination. The V gene is TRBV19, the J gene TRBJ2-1; 8 positions agree with TRBD1. The TCR was taken from an adult in good health. As DNA, the CDR3 is TGTGCCAGTAGTATATTAGGACAGGGTGGACATGAGCAGTTCTTC. It yields the protein CASSILGQGGHEQFF.